This T cell receptor (beta chain) was found in a study of T cells in women clearing cervical HPV infection (dated by TCRdb to between 2018 and 2020). About the study as a whole: The cases were about 23 women with histologically confirmed HPV16-related CIN3 or worse, and 2 of those women had invasive cancers. Blood from cases was collected at the visit at which the lesion was first identified, whereas blood from controls was collected once infection was no longer detected. The parent cohort enrolled about 10,000 women aged 18 or older in Guanacaste, Costa Rica, during about 1992 to 1995 and followed them for less than 9 years. Among cases, blood sampling occurred a median of 149 days after lesion detection, with an interquartile range of roughly 85 to 200 days. Cases and controls were matched on year of sample collection and on age within five years. As quality controls, five blinded duplicates were added to each group, bringing the total to about 60 samples made up of roughly 50 participants and 10 or so replicates. Median age was roughly 33 years in cases versus 38 to 45 in controls, and baseline characteristics did not differ significantly. Since only a few of the women had HLA typing available, the possibility that HLA type was acting as a confounder could not be ruled out. The controls were around 26 women whose single incident HPV16 infection cleared within 12 months with no development of precancer or cancer. Nested within Costa Rica's Guanacaste HPV Natural History Study, an exploratory proof-of-principle case-control study compared TCR repertoires across cervical HPV16 outcomes.

Every participant had a single incident cervical HPV16 infection, and prevalent HPV16 infections were excluded. Cervical HPV DNA was detected with MY09/MY11 PCR, and genotyping was done with dot-blot hybridization. Approximately 15 mL of heparinized blood were centrifuged, and the buffy coat was aliquoted, frozen at -30°C, then stored at -80°C. Genomic DNA was extracted from buffy coat specimens using QIAGEN kits. The study at large found these results: Lower TRBV6-7 relative abundance was observed in cases than in controls (about 0.1% versus 0.15%; Bonferroni P = 0.0008). Because the number of T cells per sample was unknown, the richness differences could reflect varying T-cell content rather than repertoire biology. The cross-sectional design could not show whether associations preceded infection or resulted from it; effector/memory subsets and HPV-specific T cells were not isolated. Across sequencing depths, CIN3+ cases showed significantly higher TCR repertoire richness than controls, but evenness did not differ between the groups. Random forest classifiers that combined richness and V gene abundances separated cases from controls with an estimated AUC of around 0.87.

The CDR3 holds 14 amino acids from the cysteine to the phenylalanine. Of the CDR3's DNA, 33 bases were read; they are in frame from base 1. CDR1 and CDR2 are drawn from the germline V gene: SNHLY, FYNNEI. Relative to germline, V is missing 7 bases and J is missing 2 bases, with 5 bases of the junction outside any gene match. Note on this clone: What antigen it recognizes has not been identified. Coverage ceases 3 residues before the CDR3 finishes, and the germline J gene fills in the end.

TCR beta CDR3 regions were amplified by multiplex PCR from an average of roughly 1.1 ug genomic DNA per sample using the immunoSEQ assay. The assay corrected primer bias using a complete synthetic TCR repertoire to establish an amplification baseline. Amplicons were sequenced on the Illumina platform. The study's processing was this. Sequences were error-corrected by clustering with frequency ratios and a modified nearest-neighbor algorithm and were then analyzed in the immunoSEQ Analyzer with IMGT gene definitions. TCR richness and evenness were averaged over 20 rarefaction repeats at each rarefaction depth, excluding samples with fewer sequences than the depth. Relative abundances of V, D and J genes were compared between groups using Wilcoxon rank sum tests, with FDR correction applied. Blinded duplicates gave an intraclass correlation of under 97% for TCR richness and an average of around 83% across around 66 gene segments. TCRdb holds this immuneACCESS table with in-frame rearrangements only. Some clones are missing; in checked studies, unresolved V genes explain under half, and the rest has no known cause. Clonal size and the V and J genes are those of that table, whereas D and trimming came from the DNA. The sample's own table lists 49,000 or so clones. 35% of the sample goes to the ten largest clones.

The material sequenced was blood buffy coat. The rearrangement combines TRBV2 with TRBJ2-1, and 7 junction bases match TRBD2. The sequence was obtained from a woman aged 18 to 69 with a cervical HPV16 infection that either progressed to CIN3+ or cleared (not recorded which). The sequenced CDR3 bases are TGTGCCAGCAATATCCGGGGGGCCTACAATGAG. Its translation is CASNIRGAYNE. The entire CDR3 sequence reads CASNIRGAYNEQFF.